The 28 T cell receptor beta chains below were found in one sample sequenced in a study of cytomegalovirus exposure and HLA in healthy donors. The assay was immunoSEQ multiplex PCR, and TCRdb's table has in-frame clones only and misses some. Altogether about 160,000 clones are present, approximately 84% being singletons, with the ten largest covering about a tenth. Sequencing was done on a sample of PBMCs. These receptors were taken from a man in his thirties or forties in good health and CMV-seropositive.

This CDR3 is CACGGVHTEAFF. DNA for the CDR3: TGTGCCTGCGGCGGGGTTCACACTGAAGCTTTCTTT. The genes are TRBV30 and TRBJ1-1, with D unclear. Deletions cut 6 bases from V and 3 bases from J, with 11 bases between. Germline CDR1 is GTSNPN and CDR2 is SVGIG (reference sequence). There are 12 residues in the CDR3.

The chain links TRBV2 to TRBJ2-7; the D gene is possibly TRBD2 (6 bases). The CDR3 is 13 residues long. Germline assignment: CDR1 SNHLY and CDR2 FYNNEI. The V end lost 7 bases, the J end lost 4 bases, and 14 bases lay between the germline ends. The CDR3 loop is CASMSGRFYEQYF. In nucleotides, the CDR3 is TGTGCCAGCATGTCAGGGAGGTTTTACGAGCAGTACTTC.

This clone was seen a single time. CDR3 sequence: CASSPGLATDTQYF. The CDR3, as DNA: TGTGCCAGCAGCCCGGGACTGGCGACAGATACGCAGTATTTT. The genes are TRBV7-2 and TRBJ2-3; a weak D match, TRBD2 (6 bases). Per the germline V gene, CDR1 is SGHTA and CDR2 is FQGNSA. V shed 5 bases and J shed 3 bases, with 12 bases lying between them. The CDR3 extends over 14 amino acids.

This clone appeared a single time. J is TRBJ1-1 and V is TRBV6-4; maybe TRBD1 (6 bases). The germline V gene encodes CDR1 MRHNA and CDR2 SNTAGT. This CDR3 is built from 13 residues. V was clipped by 5 bases and J by 10 bases, with 17 bases between them. The CDR3 DNA is TGTGCCAGCAGTTCCGGGACAAATAGCCGAGCTTTCTTT. Amino acid sequence: CASSSGTNSRAFF.

The chain recombines TRBV9 with TRBJ1-2; TRBD1 matches at 7 bases. Germline V gives CDR1 SGDLS, CDR2 YYNGEE. This CDR3 is built from 18 residues. The J segment lost 5 bases and the V segment lost 0 bases, leaving 16 bases of the junction unmatched. CDR3 protein: CASSVAADRTSSSYGYTF. In DNA, the CDR3 is TGTGCCAGCAGCGTAGCCGCGGACAGGACATCTTCTTCATATGGCTACACCTTC.

Only one count was recorded for this clone. The chain has TRBV29-1 and TRBJ2-7, with 10 bases lining up with TRBD1. The CDR3 contains 14 residues. The germline V gene encodes CDR1 SQVTM and CDR2 ANQGSEA. J lost 2 bases, V lost 7 bases, and 8 bases had no gene match. The chain's CDR3 is CSARDRGEAYEQYF. CDR3 nucleotide sequence: TGCAGCGCTCGGGACAGGGGAGAAGCCTACGAGCAGTACTTC.

The chain is built from TRBV9 and TRBJ1-1; D not resolved. From germline, CDR1 is SGDLS and CDR2 YYNGEE. This CDR3 region has 15 residues. V lost 3 bases, J lost 2 bases, and 14 bases lay in between. Here the CDR3 reads CASSAYGRLNTEAFF. CDR3 bases: TGTGCCAGCAGCGCCTACGGCAGGTTAAACACTGAAGCTTTCTTT. Using reference TRBV9 and TRBJ1-1 for the parts outside the CDR3, the full variable domain is DSGVTQTPKHLITATGQRVTLRCSPRSGDLSVYWYQQSLDQGLQFLIQYYNGEERAKGNILERFSAQQFPDLHSELNLSSLELGDSALYFCASSAYGRLNTEAFFGQGTRLTVV.

J is TRBJ2-1 and V is TRBV28, with 13 bases identical to TRBD2. This CDR3 is built from 17 residues. Per germline, CDR1 MDHEN and CDR2 SYDVKM. V dropped 4 bases and J dropped 3; count of bases not matched to a gene: 6. CDR3 loop: CASSSGTSGTNYNEQFF. CDR3 DNA: TGTGCCAGCAGTTCCGGGACTAGCGGGACCAACTACAATGAGCAGTTCTTC. Based on the CDR3 plus reference TRBV28 and TRBJ2-1, the full variable domain is DVKVTQSSRYLVKRTGEKVFLECVQDMDHENMFWYRQDPGLGLRLIYFSYDVKMKEKGDIPEGYSVSREKKERFSLILESASTNQTSMYLCASSSGTSGTNYNEQFFGPGTRLTVL.

At least ten counts were recorded for this clone. The chain is built from TRBV7-9 and TRBJ1-2; 7 bases align to TRBD1. Unmatched junction bases numbered 10, after V lost 3 bases and J lost 9 bases. The V gene's germline CDR1 is SEHNR and CDR2 FQNEAQ (reference sequence). The CDR3 runs 14 residues. As DNA, the CDR3 is TGTGCCAGCAGCTTCACCTCCGGGACAGAGAGCTACACCTTC. Its protein is CASSFTSGTESYTF.

V and J are TRBV16 and TRBJ1-2; perhaps TRBD1 as D (6 bases). Germline V lookup: CDR1 KGHSY, CDR2 FQNENV. The CDR3 runs 16 residues. V dropped 2 bases and J dropped 1 base, with 14 bases sitting between them. CDR3 protein: CASSQTWTDYNYGYTF. Written as DNA, the CDR3 is TGTGCCAGCAGCCAAACTTGGACAGACTATAACTATGGCTACACCTTC.

The chain couples TRBV5-1 to TRBJ1-4, with 9 bases that match TRBD1. The J segment lost 0 bases and the V segment lost 3 bases, leaving 3 bases of the junction unmatched. The CDR3 is 16 residues long. Germline CDR1 SGHRS, CDR2 YFSETQ. This CDR3 reads CASSWDRVTTNEKLFF. The CDR3 DNA sequence: TGCGCCAGCAGCTGGGACAGGGTAACAACTAATGAAAAACTGTTTTTT.

The chain carries TRBV6-6 and TRBJ1-5, with D uncertain. There are 14 residues in the CDR3. Trimming pared 4 bases from V and 9 bases from J, leaving 16 bases between. Germline-derived CDR1 and CDR2 are MNHNY and SVGAGI (reference sequence). The CDR3: CASSSLQPLGPQHF. The DNA for the CDR3 is TGTGCCAGCAGTTCCTTACAGCCCCTTGGGCCCCAGCATTTT.

The gene calls are TRBV9 and TRBJ1-1; D gene uncertain. Germline CDR1 reads SGDLS; CDR2 reads YYNGEE. V shed 5 bases and J shed 3 bases, with 11 bases lying between them. The CDR3 contains 13 residues. The CDR3 DNA is TGTGCCAGCAGGTCTCCGTCGGACACTGAAGCTTTCTTT. Its protein product is CASRSPSDTEAFF.

This chain links TRBV5-1 with TRBJ2-3; no clear D gene. Deletions cut 0 bases from V and 6 bases from J, with 8 bases between. CDR1 is SGHRS and CDR2 is YFSETQ in the germline V gene. The CDR3 runs to 13 residues. CDR3 protein: CASSLGFVDTQYF. In DNA form, the CDR3 reads TGCGCCAGCAGCTTGGGTTTCGTCGATACGCAGTATTTT.

The chain has TRBV9 and TRBJ2-5; D call uncertain. The CDR3 runs to 12 residues. CDR1 and CDR2 (germline): SGDLS, YYNGEE. The V gene lost 10 bases and the J gene lost 0 bases, with 10 bases spanning the gap. CDR3 nucleotide sequence: TGTGCCCTTGGGCGAAACCAAGAGACCCAGTACTTC. Translating gives CALGRNQETQYF.

The V and J genes are TRBV2 and TRBJ2-1; 9 bases fit TRBD2. Germline V gene lookup returns CDR1 SNHLY and CDR2 FYNNEI. This CDR3 has 13 residues. V lost 7 bases and J lost 7; bases outside the gene matches: 5. The CDR3 sequence is CASNIAGVNEQFF. Here the CDR3 DNA reads TGTGCCAGCAACATAGCGGGGGTGAATGAGCAGTTCTTC.

The V gene is TRBV7-2, the J gene TRBJ2-5; weak D call: TRBD2 (5 bases). This CDR3 has 14 amino acids. CDR1 and CDR2 (germline): SGHTA, FQGNSA. V dropped 6 bases and J dropped 1 base, with 12 bases sitting between them. CDR3 sequence (DNA): TGTGCCAGCAGTCCTCGGACTGGCCAAGAGACCCAGTACTTC. Translation gives CASSPRTGQETQYF.

V is TRBV7-6 and J is TRBJ2-7; 8 bases agree with TRBD1. The J segment lost 2 bases and the V segment lost 5 bases, leaving 2 bases of the junction unmatched. This CDR3 is built from 13 residues. Germline V gives CDR1 SGHVS, CDR2 FNYEAQ. This chain's CDR3 is CASSGGQAYEQYF. The DNA of the CDR3 is TGTGCCAGCAGCGGGGGACAGGCCTACGAGCAGTACTTC.

V is TRBV11-3 and J is TRBJ2-5; 8 nucleotides align to TRBD2. Trimming cost V 5 bases and J 5 bases; bases outside gene matches: 10. The CDR3 sequence is 15 residues long. The germline V gene encodes CDR1 SGHNT and CDR2 YENEEA. CDR3 nucleotides: TGTGCCAGCAGCCCGGGACTAGGGGTGAGGGAGACCCAGTACTTC. Its protein is CASSPGLGVRETQYF.

The chain employs TRBV7-2 and TRBJ1-1; perhaps TRBD1 as D (6 bases). Germline assignment: CDR1 SGHTA and CDR2 FQGNSA. This CDR3 comprises 12 residues. V shed 2 bases and J shed 8 bases, with 9 bases lying between them. The CDR3 loop reads CASSLNRAEAFF. In DNA form, the CDR3 reads TGTGCCAGCAGCTTAAACAGGGCGGAAGCTTTCTTT.

The CDR3 nucleotides read TGTGCCAGCAAGGCGGAGCGGAGCTCCTACAATGAGCAGTTCTTC. It codes for CASKAERSSYNEQFF. The rearrangement joins TRBV2 to TRBJ2-1, with a weak D call TRBD2 (5 bases). The germline V gene encodes CDR1 SNHLY and CDR2 FYNNEI. The CDR3 sequence is 15 residues long. The V gene lost 7 bases and the J gene lost 0 bases, with 13 bases spanning the gap. The full variable domain, with the rest looked up from reference TRBV2 and TRBJ2-1, is EPEVTQTPSHQVTQMGQEVILRCVPISNHLYFYWYRQILGQKVEFLVSFYNNEISEKSEIFDDQFSVERPDGSNFTLKIRSTKLEDSAMYFCASKAERSSYNEQFFGPGTRLTVL.

The chain couples TRBV7-2 to TRBJ2-4; TRBD1 matches at 9 bases. This CDR3 comprises 14 residues. J was trimmed by 7 bases and V by 4 bases; bases with no gene match: 5. Germline CDR1 reads SGHTA; CDR2 reads FQGNSA. The CDR3 sequence: CASSYQGQGNIQYF. CDR3 in DNA: TGTGCCAGCAGCTATCAGGGACAGGGTAACATTCAGTACTTC.

The V gene is TRBV7-8, the J gene TRBJ2-6; 7 nucleotides line up with TRBD2. Germline V gene data show CDR1 as SGHVS and CDR2 as FQNEAQ. The CDR3 has 15 amino acids. V shed 5 bases, J shed 6 bases, and the junction held 7 bases outside the gene matches. The CDR3 reads CASSPTSAEANVLTF. The CDR3 region has the DNA TGTGCCAGCAGCCCAACTAGCGCGGAGGCCAACGTCCTGACTTTC.

This chain links TRBV11-2 with TRBJ2-5; D is perhaps TRBD1 (6 bases). V lost 1 base to trimming and J lost 5 bases, with 14 bases between them. The CDR3 is made up of 15 amino acids. Looked up from germline, CDR1 is SGHAT and CDR2 is FQNNGV. The CDR3 DNA is TGTGCCAGCAGCTTAGGGGGGCGAGATGGTGAGACCCAGTACTTC. It specifies CASSLGGRDGETQYF.

This clone turned up a few times. The gene calls are TRBV27 and TRBJ2-5, with 9 bases that match TRBD2. The germline gives CDR1 MNHEY, CDR2 SMNVEV (reference sequence). This CDR3 comprises 18 residues. V lost 7 bases to trimming and J lost 1 base; unmatched junction nucleotides: 16. As DNA, the CDR3 is TGTGCCAGCACCGACCACCGCCTGGGGCGGGGGGGCCAAGAGACCCAGTACTTC. Translating gives CASTDHRLGRGGQETQYF.

V and J are TRBV11-2 and TRBJ2-1; D gene uncertain. CDR3 size: 15 residues. Germline V CDR1 and CDR2: SGHAT, FQNNGV. Trimming took off 2 bases at V and 1 base at J, with 9 bases between the two ends. The CDR3 spells CASSLITRSYNEQFF. CDR3 DNA sequence: TGTGCCAGCAGCTTAATAACTCGGTCCTACAATGAGCAGTTCTTC.

This sequence joins TRBV30 and TRBJ2-3; D perhaps matches TRBD2 (6 bases). Germline V gene lookup returns CDR1 GTSNPN and CDR2 SVGIG (reference sequence). V was clipped by 0 bases and J by 4 bases, with 14 bases between them. There are 15 residues in the CDR3. The CDR3 loop reads CAWSVLATSPDTQYF. The CDR3 DNA follows: TGTGCCTGGAGTGTACTAGCTACCTCTCCAGATACGCAGTATTTT.

This clone occurred a few times. The V and J genes are TRBV29-1 and TRBJ2-7; D unclear. CDR1 and CDR2 (germline): SQVTM, ANQGSEA. V lost 4 bases, J lost 3 bases, and 13 bases lay in between. The length of the CDR3 is 13 residues. CDR3 amino acids: CSVGANTDYEQYF. CDR3 in DNA: TGCAGCGTTGGGGCTAATACCGACTACGAGCAGTACTTC.